This T cell receptor beta chain was obtained from a study of follicular helper T cells after annual influenza vaccination. Looked up from germline, CDR1 is MDHEN and CDR2 is SYDVKM. The CDR3 is 13 amino acids. This clone has a handful of counts. Germline is not matched at one junction end, which may reflect a read error. Clones were sequenced by immunoSEQ multiplex PCR, and TCRdb holds only the in-frame ones, with some missing. The sample includes more than 9,000 clones, around 85% seen only once; the top ten take 3.6%. Time point specified: 2015-2016 season, pre-vaccination. Cells are cTfh (non-naive CD4+CXCR5+PD-1+), split by ICOS and CD38 into double-positive or double-negative.

The chain links TRBV28 to TRBJ1-2; no firm D call. The sequence came from an adult who received the influenza vaccine. The starting material was CXCR5+ CD38- circulating T follicular helper cells from blood, obtained on the day of influenza vaccination. Noted subset: circulating Tfh, non-naive CD4+CXCR5+PD-1+ (ICOS+CD38+ or ICOS-CD38-). CDR3 region: CASTLQGFGGYTF. The CDR3 DNA reads TGTGCCAGCACTTTACAAGGGTTTGGTGGCTACACCTTC.